A selection of T cell receptor beta chains follows, all from one sample in a study of blood T cell repertoires in COVID-19. The method was immunoSEQ multiplex PCR; TCRdb's version includes in-frame clones alone and lacks a portion of them. The sample holds 99,000 or so clones, about nine tenths seen once. The sequenced material came from peripheral blood. These receptors came from a man between 45 and 60 years old with acute or convalescent COVID-19. The CDR3 runs from the conserved cysteine through the conserved F or W. Fields, in order: clone size, V gene, D gene, J gene, CDR3 protein, CDR3 DNA. A D gene is named only where the DNA matches it firmly. Clone size is not always given. Where it is, it says once, few, many or a class for expanded clones.

clone_size: NA
v_call: TRBV18
d_call: NA
j_call: TRBJ2-1
cdr3_aa: CASSPRTAAGISYNEQFF
cdr3_nt: TGTGCCAGCTCACCCCGGACAGCAGCGGGAATTTCCTACAATGAGCAGTTCTTC

clone_size: NA
v_call: TRBV10-1
d_call: TRBD1
j_call: TRBJ2-1
cdr3_aa: CASSSAGTGGGEQFF
cdr3_nt: TGCGCCAGCAGTTCGGCCGGGACAGGGGGAGGTGAGCAGTTCTTC

clone_size: NA
v_call: TRBV2
d_call: NA
j_call: TRBJ1-4
cdr3_aa: CASSEFGRGNEKLFF
cdr3_nt: TGTGCCAGCAGTGAATTTGGCAGGGGTAATGAAAAACTGTTTTTT

clone_size: NA
v_call: TRBV7-9
d_call: NA
j_call: TRBJ1-5
cdr3_aa: CASSSQGQEPQHF
cdr3_nt: TGTGCCAGCAGCTCCCAGGGCCAGGAGCCCCAGCATTTT

clone_size: NA
v_call: TRBV24-1
d_call: NA
j_call: TRBJ1-5
cdr3_aa: CATRGYVDSNQPQHF
cdr3_nt: TGTGCCACGAGGGGGTATGTCGATAGCAATCAGCCCCAGCATTTT

clone_size: NA
v_call: TRBV7-8
d_call: NA
j_call: TRBJ2-7
cdr3_aa: CASSLGRSYEQYF
cdr3_nt: TGTGCCAGCAGCTTAGGGAGATCCTACGAGCAGTACTTC

clone_size: NA
v_call: TRBV7-2
d_call: TRBD2
j_call: TRBJ2-1
cdr3_aa: CASSLIWAGGGNEQFF
cdr3_nt: TGTGCCAGCAGCTTAATTTGGGCGGGAGGTGGCAATGAGCAGTTCTTC

clone_size: NA
v_call: TRBV25-1
d_call: NA
j_call: TRBJ2-7
cdr3_aa: CASSSGLNPYEQYF
cdr3_nt: TGTGCCAGCAGTTCGGGACTGAACCCCTACGAGCAGTACTTC

clone_size: once
v_call: TRBV11-2
d_call: TRBD2
j_call: TRBJ2-7
cdr3_aa: CASSLTSGGEQYF
cdr3_nt: TGTGCCAGCAGCCTAACTAGCGGGGGCGAGCAGTACTTC

clone_size: once
v_call: TRBV30
d_call: TRBD2
j_call: TRBJ2-3
cdr3_aa: CAWTGTSGSTQYF
cdr3_nt: TGTGCCTGGACCGGGACTAGCGGGAGTACGCAGTATTTT

clone_size: NA
v_call: TRBV7-6
d_call: TRBD1
j_call: TRBJ1-1
cdr3_aa: CASSTLDRVPFLEAFF
cdr3_nt: TGTGCCAGCAGCACACTAGACAGGGTCCCTTTCCTTGAAGCTTTCTTT

clone_size: NA
v_call: TRBV5-4
d_call: TRBD1
j_call: TRBJ2-7
cdr3_aa: CASSLPQGEGNEQYF
cdr3_nt: TGTGCCAGCAGCTTGCCACAGGGGGAAGGAAACGAGCAGTACTTC

clone_size: NA
v_call: TRBV7-9
d_call: NA
j_call: TRBJ2-7
cdr3_aa: CASSLDSPQEQYF
cdr3_nt: TGTGCCAGCAGCCTGGACTCACCCCAGGAGCAGTACTTC

clone_size: NA
v_call: TRBV19
d_call: NA
j_call: TRBJ2-4
cdr3_aa: CASSISRLKNIQYF
cdr3_nt: TGTGCCAGTAGTATATCTCGACTTAAGAACATTCAGTACTTC

clone_size: NA
v_call: TRBV28
d_call: TRBD1
j_call: TRBJ1-2
cdr3_aa: CASSFRGNYGYTF
cdr3_nt: TGTGCCAGCAGTTTCAGGGGGAACTATGGCTACACCTTC

clone_size: few
v_call: TRBV7-9
d_call: TRBD2
j_call: TRBJ2-1
cdr3_aa: CASSLARLADYNEQFF
cdr3_nt: TGTGCCAGCAGCTTAGCCCGACTAGCTGACTACAATGAGCAGTTCTTC

clone_size: NA
v_call: TRBV2
d_call: TRBD2
j_call: TRBJ2-3
cdr3_aa: CASSETSGSAGESF
cdr3_nt: TGTGCCAGCAGTGAAACTAGCGGGTCGGCTGGCGAGAGTTTT

clone_size: NA
v_call: TRBV7-2
d_call: NA
j_call: TRBJ2-3
cdr3_aa: CASSLAGGPRDTQYF
cdr3_nt: TGTGCCAGCAGCTTAGCGGGAGGTCCGCGAGATACGCAGTATTTT

clone_size: NA
v_call: TRBV24-1
d_call: NA
j_call: TRBJ2-3
cdr3_aa: CATSDSGRVVDTQYF
cdr3_nt: TGTGCCACCAGTGATTCTGGCAGGGTCGTGGATACGCAGTATTTT

clone_size: NA
v_call: TRBV6-6
d_call: NA
j_call: TRBJ1-5
cdr3_aa: CASNYGGINQPQHF
cdr3_nt: TGTGCCAGCAACTACGGGGGGATCAATCAGCCCCAGCATTTT

clone_size: NA
v_call: TRBV5-1
d_call: TRBD2
j_call: TRBJ2-7
cdr3_aa: CASRDSGRIHSEQYF
cdr3_nt: TGCGCCAGCAGGGATAGCGGGAGAATTCATAGCGAGCAGTACTTC

clone_size: NA
v_call: TRBV4-2
d_call: NA
j_call: TRBJ2-5
cdr3_aa: CASSSRQDQETQYF
cdr3_nt: TGTGCCAGCAGCTCCAGGCAGGACCAAGAGACCCAGTACTTC

clone_size: NA
v_call: TRBV10-3
d_call: NA
j_call: TRBJ2-2
cdr3_aa: CAIPTDPGGNTGELFF
cdr3_nt: TGTGCCATCCCGACAGACCCCGGGGGGAACACCGGGGAGCTGTTTTTT

clone_size: NA
v_call: TRBV30
d_call: NA
j_call: TRBJ2-3
cdr3_aa: CAGSGADTQYF
cdr3_nt: TGTGCCGGATCGGGTGCAGATACGCAGTATTTT

clone_size: NA
v_call: TRBV2
d_call: NA
j_call: TRBJ1-2
cdr3_aa: CASSEGTGTGYTF
cdr3_nt: TGTGCCAGCAGTGAAGGAACAGGGACTGGCTACACCTTC

clone_size: NA
v_call: TRBV11-3
d_call: TRBD2
j_call: TRBJ2-1
cdr3_aa: CASSSPTSGRYNEQFF
cdr3_nt: TGTGCCAGCAGCTCACCTACTAGCGGCCGATACAATGAGCAGTTCTTC

clone_size: NA
v_call: TRBV18
d_call: TRBD2
j_call: TRBJ2-2
cdr3_aa: CASSPSGRNTGELFF
cdr3_nt: TGTGCCAGCTCACCCAGCGGGAGAAACACCGGGGAGCTGTTTTTT

clone_size: NA
v_call: TRBV2
d_call: NA
j_call: TRBJ2-2
cdr3_aa: CASRQGYTGELFF
cdr3_nt: TGTGCCAGCAGACAGGGTTACACCGGGGAGCTGTTTTTT

clone_size: NA
v_call: TRBV12-3/TRBV12-4
d_call: NA
j_call: TRBJ1-1
cdr3_aa: CASSVQRSTEAFF
cdr3_nt: TGTGCCAGCAGTGTCCAACGGAGCACTGAAGCTTTCTTT

clone_size: NA
v_call: TRBV3-1/TRBV3-2
d_call: NA
j_call: TRBJ1-3
cdr3_aa: CASSLAGSGNTIYF
cdr3_nt: TGTGCCAGCAGCCTAGCAGGGTCAGGAAACACCATATATTTT

clone_size: NA
v_call: TRBV19
d_call: TRBD2
j_call: TRBJ2-1
cdr3_aa: CASRRELWDEQFF
cdr3_nt: TGTGCCAGTAGGCGGGAGCTCTGGGATGAGCAGTTCTTC

clone_size: NA
v_call: TRBV7-9
d_call: NA
j_call: TRBJ1-3
cdr3_aa: CASSSISGNTIYF
cdr3_nt: TGTGCCAGCAGCTCCATCTCTGGAAACACCATATATTTT

clone_size: NA
v_call: TRBV27
d_call: TRBD1
j_call: TRBJ2-3
cdr3_aa: CASSPDRSYTDTQYF
cdr3_nt: TGTGCCAGCAGTCCGGACAGGTCATACACAGATACGCAGTATTTT

clone_size: once
v_call: TRBV12-3/TRBV12-4
d_call: TRBD1
j_call: TRBJ2-1
cdr3_aa: CASSYDRVGEQFF
cdr3_nt: TGTGCCAGCAGTTATGACAGGGTAGGTGAGCAGTTCTTC

clone_size: NA
v_call: TRBV4-1
d_call: TRBD2
j_call: TRBJ2-2
cdr3_aa: CASSQLLGAGGDTGELFF
cdr3_nt: TGCGCCAGCAGCCAACTTCTCGGAGCGGGAGGGGACACCGGGGAGCTGTTTTTT

clone_size: few
v_call: TRBV15
d_call: TRBD2
j_call: TRBJ2-3
cdr3_aa: CATSRDLRGADTQYF
cdr3_nt: TGTGCCACCAGCAGAGATCTGCGGGGGGCAGATACGCAGTATTTT

clone_size: few
v_call: TRBV19
d_call: TRBD1
j_call: TRBJ2-5
cdr3_aa: CASSSTGQGKETQYF
cdr3_nt: TGTGCCAGTAGTTCGACGGGACAGGGAAAAGAGACCCAGTACTTC